This T cell receptor (beta chain) was recovered during a study of shared clonotypes between healthy human individuals (dated by TCRdb to the early 2020s). Notes on the research overall: A few men and a couple of women, aged 18 to 49 years, made up the cohort. For each donor, CD4 naive and CD4 memory were each run on three plates, CD8 naive on two plates, and CD8 memory on one plate. Blood TCR repertoires of roughly 5 healthy adults were deeply sequenced to estimate repertoire size and the extent of clonotype sharing between individuals. Libraries were prepared and TCR repertoires were sequenced by different laboratories using diverse techniques, in order to increase sequencing depth and limit assay-specific biases. Per donor, leukapheresis produced somewhere between about 0.85 and 8.9 billion PBMCs.

Using the deep immunoSEQ assay, multiplex PCR amplified TCR CDR3 regions from genomic DNA. Extracted genomic DNA from each cell subset was spread evenly across all wells of several immunoSEQ 96-well plates, with each plate serving as a replicate. Each replicate PCR for sorted subsets received about 210 ng genomic DNA, equal to 30,000 or so T cell genomes. Purified libraries were quantified with a Qubit 3.0 fluorometer, sized on a Bioanalyzer 2100, and re-quantified with the KAPA Library Quantification kit. Every immunoSEQ 96-well plate was sequenced on a dedicated single-read 150-cycle Illumina NextSeq 550 flow cell. Under the source paper's analysis protocol: Because the immunoSEQ output included only junctional sequences and no quality scores, the filtering could not be the same as the filtering used for full-length reads. Sequences were annotated with PyIR, a Python wrapper for IgBLAST v1.9, using IMGT germline references to assign V/J genes and CDR3. Reads were removed for weak V/J assignments (E-value above 1e-6), missing CDR3, stop codons, out-of-frame junctions, or ambiguous translated residues. V3J clonotypes were defined as sequences sharing an identical inferred V gene, J gene, and CDR3 amino acid sequence. Percentage overlap between repertoires was calculated by dividing the number of shared unique clonotypes by the size of the smaller repertoire. RTK rarefaction, the Chao1 estimator, and Recon v2.1 estimates of unobserved clonotypes were used to assess repertoire richness. OLGA was used to compute generation probabilities for all TCRbeta clonotypes that the gDNA method yielded from four donors. In its TCRdb copy, this immuneACCESS table keeps in-frame sequences only and misses some clones. Where compared with another copy, unresolved V genes explain less than half of these, and the others have no known cause. V, J and clone size are taken as reported in that table, and D and trimming were inferred from the DNA itself. The table for this sample lists fewer than 850,000 clones; 80% to 95% of them were counted only once. 34% of the sample rests with the top ten.

Results and caveats for the whole study, not just this receptor: When a handful of donors were compared, the shared fraction of clonotypes was around 5% for naive CD4, 3.5% for naive CD8, 2.3% for memory CD4, and 0.4% for memory CD8. Larger estimated clonotype richness was generally found for naive subsets than for memory subsets. Sampling was restricted to blood, and TCR repertoires in tissues likely differ from the TCR repertoires found in blood. Compared with non-shared clonotypes, clonotypes shared by all four sorted-subset donors had higher generation probabilities. Because the study included a small number of donors, the genetic and exposure-history diversity represented was limited. Even with the large sequencing depth, rarefaction of the sorted-subset datasets indicated that sequencing was incomplete. Pairwise subsampling led to the expectation that sequencing depth would affect the degree of clonotype sharing among donors.

The donors were healthy, HIV-negative adults who had no recently reported acute infections or vaccinations. Every donor was a Caucasian adult living in Nashville, Tennessee, USA. CD8 memory samples consisted of magnetically selected CD45RO+ cells combined with CCR7-negative CD45RA+ effector memory (TemRA) cells. Blood was obtained by leukapheresis, after which PBMCs were separated by Ficoll-Histopaque density gradient centrifugation and cryopreserved in liquid nitrogen vapor phase. Purity and quantity of every magnetically sorted T cell population were checked by analytical flow cytometry. From each sorted fraction, genomic DNA was isolated and quantified by UV absorbance on a Nanodrop 2000c. Remarks on this clone: No cognate antigen has been identified for it. Base qualities are not provided; no much larger clone lies one nucleotide away.

The TCR comes from a man aged 18 to 29 in good health. Some clones in this sample may be carry-over from other donors' samples. Sequencing was performed on memory CD8+ T cells from PBMCs. The cell subset or site tag for this specimen amounts to: CD45RO+ cells pooled with CCR7-negative TemRA cells.

Read as DNA, the sequence is TGTGCCAGCAGCTTAGGACAGGTGGCCGGGGAGCTGTTTTTT. This sequence encodes CASSLGQVAGELFF. This chain joins TRBV13 to TRBJ2-2; the D gene is perhaps TRBD1, on 5 matching bases. Measured from the cysteine to the phenylalanine, the CDR3 is 14 residues long. The kept DNA is CDR3 alone, 42 bases in frame from the first base. V is shortened by 0 bases, J by 6 bases, and the region joining them spans 8 bases. From a lookup of the germline V gene (reference sequence), CDR1 and CDR2 are PRHDT and FYEKMQ.